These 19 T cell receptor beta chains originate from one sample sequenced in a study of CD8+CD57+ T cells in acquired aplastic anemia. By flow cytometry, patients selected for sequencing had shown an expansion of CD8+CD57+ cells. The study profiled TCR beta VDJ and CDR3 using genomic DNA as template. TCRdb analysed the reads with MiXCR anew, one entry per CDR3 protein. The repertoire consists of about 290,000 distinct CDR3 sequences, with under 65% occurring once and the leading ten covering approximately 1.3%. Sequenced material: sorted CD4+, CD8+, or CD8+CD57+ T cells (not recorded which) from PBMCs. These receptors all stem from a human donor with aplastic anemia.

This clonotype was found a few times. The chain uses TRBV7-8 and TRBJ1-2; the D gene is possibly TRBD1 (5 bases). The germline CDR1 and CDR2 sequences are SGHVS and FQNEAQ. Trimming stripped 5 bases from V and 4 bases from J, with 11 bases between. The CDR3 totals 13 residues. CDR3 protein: CASSPWDLYGYTF. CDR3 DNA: TGTGCCAGCAGCCCTTGGGACCTCTATGGCTACACCTTC. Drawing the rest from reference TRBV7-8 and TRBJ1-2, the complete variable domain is GAGVSQSPRYKVAKRGQDVALRCDPISGHVSLFWYQQALGQGPEFLTYFQNEAQLDKSGLPSDRFFAERPEGSVSTLKIQRTQQEDSAVYLCASSPWDLYGYTFGSGTRLTVV.

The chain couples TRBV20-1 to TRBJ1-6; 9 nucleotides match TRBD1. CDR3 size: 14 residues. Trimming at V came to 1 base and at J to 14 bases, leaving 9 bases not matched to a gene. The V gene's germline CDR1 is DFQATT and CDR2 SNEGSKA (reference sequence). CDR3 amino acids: CSARGTGAQEALHF. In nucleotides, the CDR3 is TGCAGTGCTAGAGGGACAGGGGCCCAAGAGGCCCTCCACTTT.

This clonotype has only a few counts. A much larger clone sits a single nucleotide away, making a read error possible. The CDR3, as DNA: TGTGCCAACAGCCAAGATAACGAGGGGAAGCGCAATCAAGACTATGGCTACACCTTC. It specifies CANSQDNEGKRNQDYGYTF. The chain joins TRBV14 to TRBJ1-2, with D tentatively TRBD1 (5 bases). This CDR3 is 19 amino acids long. Germline V gene data show CDR1 as SGHDN and CDR2 as FVKESK. The full variable domain, rest sourced from reference TRBV14 and TRBJ1-2, is EAGVTQFPSHSVIEKGQTVTLRCDPISGHDNLYWYRRVMGKEIKFLLHFVKESKQDESGMPNNRFLAERTGGTYSTLKVQPAELEDSGVYFCANSQDNEGKRNQDYGYTFGSGTRLTVV.

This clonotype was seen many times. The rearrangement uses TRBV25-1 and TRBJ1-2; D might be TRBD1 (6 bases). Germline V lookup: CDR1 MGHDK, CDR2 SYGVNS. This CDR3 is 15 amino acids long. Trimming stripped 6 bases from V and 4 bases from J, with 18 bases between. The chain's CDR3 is CASSPQGRPGYGYTF. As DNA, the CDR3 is TGTGCCAGCAGCCCCCAGGGGAGACCTGGCTATGGCTACACCTTC.

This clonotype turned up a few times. The CDR3 DNA reads as TGTGCCACCACCACCATAGCGGAAACGAGGGGGGAGCTGTTTTTT. Translation gives CATTTIAETRGELFF. V and J are TRBV24-1 and TRBJ2-2; possibly TRBD2 for D (6 bases). This CDR3 comprises 15 residues. In germline, CDR1 is KGHDR, CDR2 SFDVKD. V shed 8 bases and J shed 8 bases, with 20 bases lying between them.

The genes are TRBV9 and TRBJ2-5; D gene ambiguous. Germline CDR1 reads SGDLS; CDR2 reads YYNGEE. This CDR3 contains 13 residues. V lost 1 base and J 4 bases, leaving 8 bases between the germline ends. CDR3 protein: CASSVQIGETQYF. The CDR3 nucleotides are TGTGCCAGCAGCGTACAGATAGGAGAGACCCAGTACTTC.

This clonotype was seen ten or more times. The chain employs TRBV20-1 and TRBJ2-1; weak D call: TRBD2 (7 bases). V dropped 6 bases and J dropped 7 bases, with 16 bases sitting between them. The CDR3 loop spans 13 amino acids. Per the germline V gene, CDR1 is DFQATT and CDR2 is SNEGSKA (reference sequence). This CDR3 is CSAERGGGNEQFF. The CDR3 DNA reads TGCAGTGCGGAAAGGGGGGGGGGGAATGAGCAGTTCTTC.

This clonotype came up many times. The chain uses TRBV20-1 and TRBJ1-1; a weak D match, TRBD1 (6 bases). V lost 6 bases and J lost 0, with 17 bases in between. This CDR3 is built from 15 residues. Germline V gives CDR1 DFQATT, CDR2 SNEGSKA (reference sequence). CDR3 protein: CSASRGHRLNTEAFF. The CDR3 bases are TGCAGTGCAAGCCGGGGACACCGACTGAACACTGAAGCTTTCTTT.

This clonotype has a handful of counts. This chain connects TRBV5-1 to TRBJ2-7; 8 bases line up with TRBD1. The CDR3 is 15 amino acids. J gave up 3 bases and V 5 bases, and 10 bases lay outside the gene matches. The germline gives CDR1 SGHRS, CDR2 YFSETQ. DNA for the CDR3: TGCGCCAGCAGGACAGGGGATTTCTCCTTCTACGAGCAGTACTTC. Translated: CASRTGDFSFYEQYF.

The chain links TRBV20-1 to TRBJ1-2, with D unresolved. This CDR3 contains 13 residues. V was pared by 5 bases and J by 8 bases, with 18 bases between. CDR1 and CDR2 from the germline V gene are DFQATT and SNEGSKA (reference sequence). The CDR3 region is CSAPTFGGAGYTF. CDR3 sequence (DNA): TGCAGTGCTCCCACCTTCGGCGGCGCGGGCTACACCTTC.

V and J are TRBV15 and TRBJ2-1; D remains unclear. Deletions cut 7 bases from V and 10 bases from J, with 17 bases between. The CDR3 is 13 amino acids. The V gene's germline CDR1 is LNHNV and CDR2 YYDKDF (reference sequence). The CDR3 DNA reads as TGTGCCACCATGTCGGACGGTTCCTACGAGCAGTTCTTC. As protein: CATMSDGSYEQFF.

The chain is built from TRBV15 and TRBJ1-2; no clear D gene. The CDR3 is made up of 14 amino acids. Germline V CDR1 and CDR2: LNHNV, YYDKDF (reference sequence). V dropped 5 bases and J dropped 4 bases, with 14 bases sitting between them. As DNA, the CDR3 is TGTGCCACCAGCTCACCCCGGTACAGCTATGGCTACACCTTC. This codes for CATSSPRYSYGYTF.

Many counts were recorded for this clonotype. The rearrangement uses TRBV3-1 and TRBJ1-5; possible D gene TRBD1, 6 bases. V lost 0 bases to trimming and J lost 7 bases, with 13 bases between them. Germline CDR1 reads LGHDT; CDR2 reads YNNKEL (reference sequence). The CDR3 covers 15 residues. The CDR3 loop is CASSQDNRVKQPQHF. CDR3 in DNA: TGTGCCAGCAGCCAAGATAACAGGGTGAAGCAGCCCCAGCATTTT.

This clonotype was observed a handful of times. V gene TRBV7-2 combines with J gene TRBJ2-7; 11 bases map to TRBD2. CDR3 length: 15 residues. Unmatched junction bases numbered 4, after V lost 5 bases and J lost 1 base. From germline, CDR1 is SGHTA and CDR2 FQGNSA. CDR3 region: CASSLGTSGSYEQYF. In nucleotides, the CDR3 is TGTGCCAGCAGCCTCGGGACTAGCGGATCCTACGAGCAGTACTTC.

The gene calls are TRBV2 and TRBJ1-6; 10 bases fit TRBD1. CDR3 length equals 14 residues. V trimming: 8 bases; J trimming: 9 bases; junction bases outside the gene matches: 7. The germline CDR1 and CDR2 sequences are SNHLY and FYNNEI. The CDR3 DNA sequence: TGTGCCAGCCGCAGGGGACAGGGGACTTCACCCCTCCACTTT. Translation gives CASRRGQGTSPLHF. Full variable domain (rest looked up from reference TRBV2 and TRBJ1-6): EPEVTQTPSHQVTQMGQEVILRCVPISNHLYFYWYRQILGQKVEFLVSFYNNEISEKSEIFDDQFSVERPDGSNFTLKIRSTKLEDSAMYFCASRRGQGTSPLHFGNGTRLTVT.

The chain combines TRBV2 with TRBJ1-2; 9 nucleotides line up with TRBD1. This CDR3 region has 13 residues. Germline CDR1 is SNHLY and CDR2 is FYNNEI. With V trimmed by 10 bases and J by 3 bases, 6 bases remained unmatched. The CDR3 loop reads CATRDRADYGYTF. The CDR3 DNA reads TGTGCCACCCGGGACAGGGCGGACTATGGCTACACCTTC. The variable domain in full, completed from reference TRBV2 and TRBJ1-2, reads EPEVTQTPSHQVTQMGQEVILRCVPISNHLYFYWYRQILGQKVEFLVSFYNNEISEKSEIFDDQFSVERPDGSNFTLKIRSTKLEDSAMYFCATRDRADYGYTFGSGTRLTVV.

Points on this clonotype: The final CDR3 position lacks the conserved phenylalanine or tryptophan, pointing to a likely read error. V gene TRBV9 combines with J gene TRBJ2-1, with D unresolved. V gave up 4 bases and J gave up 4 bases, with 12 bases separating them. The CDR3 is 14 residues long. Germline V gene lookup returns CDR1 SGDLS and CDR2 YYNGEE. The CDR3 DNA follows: TGTGCCAGCAGCTTGGCCCCCCCTTACAATGAGCAGTTCTCC. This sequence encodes CASSLAPPYNEQFS.

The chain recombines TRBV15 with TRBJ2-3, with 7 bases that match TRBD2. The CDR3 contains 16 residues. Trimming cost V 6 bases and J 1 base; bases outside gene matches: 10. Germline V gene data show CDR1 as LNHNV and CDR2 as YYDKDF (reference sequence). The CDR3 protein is CATRVSGTRGTDTQYF. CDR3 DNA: TGTGCCACCAGAGTCAGCGGGACGCGGGGCACAGATACGCAGTATTTT.

As DNA, the CDR3 is TGCAGCGTTGACGGGACTAGCGCAGATACGCAGTATTTT. This sequence encodes CSVDGTSADTQYF. The rearrangement links TRBV29-1 to TRBJ2-3; 10 nucleotides agree with TRBD2. V shed 3 bases and J 4 bases; nucleotides not matched to a gene: 1. This CDR3 spans 13 amino acids. Germline CDR1 is SQVTM and CDR2 is ANQGSEA.